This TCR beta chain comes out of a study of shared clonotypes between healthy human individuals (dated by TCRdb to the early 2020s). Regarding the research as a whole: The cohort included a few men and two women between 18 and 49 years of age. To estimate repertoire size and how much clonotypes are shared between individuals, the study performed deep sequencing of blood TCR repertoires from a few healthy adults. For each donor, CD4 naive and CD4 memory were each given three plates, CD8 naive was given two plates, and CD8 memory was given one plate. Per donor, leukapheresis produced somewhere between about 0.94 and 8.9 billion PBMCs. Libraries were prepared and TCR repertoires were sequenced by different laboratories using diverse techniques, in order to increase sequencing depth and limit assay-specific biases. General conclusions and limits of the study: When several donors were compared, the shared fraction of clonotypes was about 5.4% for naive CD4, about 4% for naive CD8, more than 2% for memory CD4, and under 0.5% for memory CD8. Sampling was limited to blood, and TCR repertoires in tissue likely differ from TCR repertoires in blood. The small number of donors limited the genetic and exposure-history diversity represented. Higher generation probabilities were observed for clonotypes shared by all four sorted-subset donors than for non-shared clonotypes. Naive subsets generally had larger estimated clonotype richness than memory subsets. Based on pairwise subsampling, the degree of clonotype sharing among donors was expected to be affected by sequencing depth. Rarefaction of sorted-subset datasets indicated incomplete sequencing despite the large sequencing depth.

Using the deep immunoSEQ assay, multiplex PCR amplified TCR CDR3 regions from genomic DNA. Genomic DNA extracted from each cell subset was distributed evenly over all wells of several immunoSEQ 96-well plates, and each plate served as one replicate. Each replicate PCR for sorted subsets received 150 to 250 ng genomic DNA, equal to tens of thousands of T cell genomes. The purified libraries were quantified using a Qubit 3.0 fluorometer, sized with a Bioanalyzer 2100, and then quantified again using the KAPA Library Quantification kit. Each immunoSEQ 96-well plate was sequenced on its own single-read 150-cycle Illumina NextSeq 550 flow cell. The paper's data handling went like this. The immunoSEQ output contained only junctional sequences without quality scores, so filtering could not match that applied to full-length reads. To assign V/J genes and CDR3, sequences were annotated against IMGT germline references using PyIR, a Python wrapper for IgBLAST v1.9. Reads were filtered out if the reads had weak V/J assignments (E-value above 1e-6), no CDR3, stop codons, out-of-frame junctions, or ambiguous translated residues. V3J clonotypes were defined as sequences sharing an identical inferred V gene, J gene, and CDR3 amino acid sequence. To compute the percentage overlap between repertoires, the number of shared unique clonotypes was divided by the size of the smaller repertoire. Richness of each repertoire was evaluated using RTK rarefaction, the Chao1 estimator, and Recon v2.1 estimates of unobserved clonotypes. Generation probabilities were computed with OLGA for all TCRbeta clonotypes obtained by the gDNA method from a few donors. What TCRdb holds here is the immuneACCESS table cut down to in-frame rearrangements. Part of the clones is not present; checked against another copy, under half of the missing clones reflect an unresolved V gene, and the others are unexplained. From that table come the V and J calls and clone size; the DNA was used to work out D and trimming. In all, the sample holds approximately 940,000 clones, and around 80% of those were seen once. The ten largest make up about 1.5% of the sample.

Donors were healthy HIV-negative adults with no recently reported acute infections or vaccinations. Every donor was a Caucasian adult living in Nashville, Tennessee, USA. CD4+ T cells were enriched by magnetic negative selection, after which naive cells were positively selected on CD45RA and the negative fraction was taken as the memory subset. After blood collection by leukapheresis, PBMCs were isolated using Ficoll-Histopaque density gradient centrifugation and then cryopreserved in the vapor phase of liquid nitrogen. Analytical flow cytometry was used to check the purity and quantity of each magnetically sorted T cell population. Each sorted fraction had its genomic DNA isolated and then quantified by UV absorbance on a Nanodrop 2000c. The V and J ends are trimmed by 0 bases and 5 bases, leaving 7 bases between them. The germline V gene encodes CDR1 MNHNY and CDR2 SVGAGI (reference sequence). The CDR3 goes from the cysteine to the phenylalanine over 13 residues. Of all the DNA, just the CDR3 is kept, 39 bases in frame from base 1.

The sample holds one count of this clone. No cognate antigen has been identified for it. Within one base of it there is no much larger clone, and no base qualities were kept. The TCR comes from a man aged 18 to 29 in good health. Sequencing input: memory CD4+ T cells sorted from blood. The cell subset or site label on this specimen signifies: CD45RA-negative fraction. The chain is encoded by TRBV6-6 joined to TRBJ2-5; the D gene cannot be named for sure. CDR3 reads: CASSYSQVETQYF. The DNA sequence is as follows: TGTGCCAGCAGTTACTCGCAGGTCGAGACCCAGTACTTC.